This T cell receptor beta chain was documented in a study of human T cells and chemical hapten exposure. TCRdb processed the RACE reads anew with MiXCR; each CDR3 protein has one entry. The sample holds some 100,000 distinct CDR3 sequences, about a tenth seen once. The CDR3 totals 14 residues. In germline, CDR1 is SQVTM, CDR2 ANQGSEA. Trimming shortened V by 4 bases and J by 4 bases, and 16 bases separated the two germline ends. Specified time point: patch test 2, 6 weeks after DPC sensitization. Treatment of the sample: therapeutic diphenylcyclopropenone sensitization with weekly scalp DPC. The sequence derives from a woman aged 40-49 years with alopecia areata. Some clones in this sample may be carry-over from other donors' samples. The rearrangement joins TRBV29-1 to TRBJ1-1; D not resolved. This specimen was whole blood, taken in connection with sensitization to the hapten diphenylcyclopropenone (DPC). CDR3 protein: CSVGGSSFSTEAFF. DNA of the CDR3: TGCAGCGTTGGAGGCTCATCTTTTTCCACTGAAGCTTTCTTT.